These T cell receptor beta chains were read from a single sample in a study of blood T cell repertoires in COVID-19. The data were produced by immunoSEQ multiplex PCR, yet TCRdb's version contains in-frame clones alone and is incomplete. The sample yields around 280,000 clones, around nine tenths seen once. Material: PBMCs or T cells enriched from blood (not recorded which). These receptors were obtained from a woman aged 40 to 49 who had recovered from COVID-19. Both conserved end residues are part of each CDR3. The D gene is left open where the match is weak. Only part of the rows carry a size: once, few, many, or a class if the clone is expanded.

D gene,clone size,V gene,J gene,CDR3 length,CDR3 DNA,CDR3 protein
TRBD1,NA,TRBV9,TRBJ1-2,15,TGTGCCAGCAGCGTAGAAGGGACAGGGGGCTCTGGCTACACCTTC,CASSVEGTGGSGYTF
NA,NA,TRBV5-1,TRBJ2-2,15,TGCGCCAGCAGCTTGTCAGGGCTGGGAACCGGGGAGCTGTTTTTT,CASSLSGLGTGELFF
TRBD2,NA,TRBV7-9,TRBJ2-1,17,TGTGCCAGCAGCCCGCCGGGACTAGCGGAGTCCTACAATGAGCAGTTCTTC,CASSPPGLAESYNEQFF
NA,once,TRBV5-4,TRBJ2-1,14,TGTGCCAGCAGCTTGTCTAGCTCCTACAATGAGCAGTTCTTC,CASSLSSSYNEQFF
NA,few,TRBV7-8,TRBJ1-1,14,TGTGCCAGCAGCTTACCCGGGGGGGACACTGAAGCTTTCTTT,CASSLPGGDTEAFF
NA,NA,TRBV10-3,TRBJ1-3,14,TGTGCCATCTCTAAGGGCGGGTATGGAAACACCATATATTTT,CAISKGGYGNTIYF
NA,NA,TRBV28,TRBJ2-1,13,TGTGCCAGCAGCCAAGGGGCCGACAATGAGCAGTTCTTC,CASSQGADNEQFF
NA,NA,TRBV30,TRBJ1-2,12,TGTGCCTGGAAGGGGAATGGCTATGGCTACACCTTC,CAWKGNGYGYTF
TRBD2,NA,TRBV7-3,TRBJ2-5,20,TGTGCCAGCAGCTTTTTCCCCCCTAGCGGGAGAGGGGGCCCGAGGGAGACCCAGTACTTC,CASSFFPPSGRGGPRETQYF
NA,NA,TRBV28,TRBJ2-7,15,TGTGCCAGCAGTTTTTCCGAAGGGGCCGCGTTCGAGCAGTACTTC,CASSFSEGAAFEQYF
TRBD1,NA,TRBV7-9,TRBJ2-3,16,TGTGCCAGCAGCCCTGGACAGGGCCAATTCACAGATACGCAGTATTTT,CASSPGQGQFTDTQYF
TRBD2,NA,TRBV9,TRBJ2-3,17,TGTGCCAGCAGCGTAGACTATGGGGGAGCGGGAGCAGATACGCAGTATTTT,CASSVDYGGAGADTQYF
NA,NA,TRBV4-1,TRBJ1-4,18,TGCGCCAGCAGCCAAGGGCCTCCTGGCACCACAACTAATGAAAAACTGTTTTTT,CASSQGPPGTTTNEKLFF
TRBD2,NA,TRBV9,TRBJ2-1,14,TGTGCCAGCGGACTAGCGGGAGTTTCCAATGAGCAGTTCTTC,CASGLAGVSNEQFF
NA,NA,TRBV18,TRBJ1-1,13,TGTGCCAGCTCACCGATAGGACGGGGTGAAGCTTTCTTT,CASSPIGRGEAFF
NA,NA,TRBV2,TRBJ1-6,13,TGTGCCAGCAGTGAGGGCCCCCCCGGACCCCTCCACTTT,CASSEGPPGPLHF
NA,NA,TRBV7-3,TRBJ2-3,15,TGTGCCAGCAGCCTTCGGCGGGGCCCAACAGATACGCAGTATTTT,CASSLRRGPTDTQYF
NA,NA,TRBV2,TRBJ2-2,16,TGTGCCAGCAGTGCACCAGGGTTCATCAGGACCGGGGAGCTGTTTTTT,CASSAPGFIRTGELFF
NA,NA,TRBV7-9,TRBJ2-7,16,TGTGCCAGCAATACCACGAGGCGAGGAAACTACTACGAGCAGTACTTC,CASNTTRRGNYYEQYF
NA,NA,TRBV6-6,TRBJ2-3,14,TGTGCCAGCAGTCTGGGCTTCGGCACAGATACGCAGTATTTT,CASSLGFGTDTQYF
NA,NA,TRBV3-1/TRBV3-2,TRBJ1-2,11,TGTGCCAGCAGCCAGGGAGTAGGCTACACCTTC,CASSQGVGYTF
TRBD1,NA,TRBV28,TRBJ2-5,15,TGTGCCAGCAGTTTATGGGACAGGACGCAAGAGACCCAGTACTTC,CASSLWDRTQETQYF
NA,few,TRBV18,TRBJ1-4,14,TGTGCCAGCTCGTCCGGGGCAACTAATGAAAAACTGTTTTTT,CASSSGATNEKLFF
TRBD1,NA,TRBV7-9,TRBJ1-2,16,TGTGCCAGCAGCTTGGGACAGGGGCCAGCTAACTATGGCTACACCTTC,CASSLGQGPANYGYTF
NA,NA,TRBV19,TRBJ1-1,14,TGTGCCAGTAGTATCGGTCAGGCTAACACTGAAGCTTTCTTT,CASSIGQANTEAFF
NA,NA,TRBV7-2,TRBJ1-4,14,TGTGCCAGCAGCTTCAATATAGCTCCCGAAAAACTGTTTTTT,CASSFNIAPEKLFF
NA,NA,TRBV30,TRBJ1-6,14,TGTGCCTGGAGTGTACGAGGAGTGAATTCACCCCTCCACTTT,CAWSVRGVNSPLHF
NA,NA,TRBV24-1,TRBJ1-2,14,TGTGCCACCAGTGTCACAGGCCAACGGACGGGCTACACCTTC,CATSVTGQRTGYTF
TRBD1,NA,TRBV2,TRBJ1-5,19,TGTGCCAGCAGTTCCCCCCGGGACAGAGGGGGTAATAGCAATCAGCCCCAGCATTTT,CASSSPRDRGGNSNQPQHF
NA,NA,TRBV30,TRBJ2-3,15,TGTGCCTGGAGTGTACGTTTAGGGGCATCCGATACGCAGTATTTT,CAWSVRLGASDTQYF
TRBD2,NA,TRBV6-5,TRBJ2-7,15,TGTGCCAGCATGCCGTCCGGGACTAGGAGTAGGGAGCAGTACTTC,CASMPSGTRSREQYF
TRBD1,NA,TRBV24-1,TRBJ2-5,15,TGTGCCACCTCGCGGACAGGGGGCGCGTTGGAGACCCAGTACTTC,CATSRTGGALETQYF
TRBD1,few,TRBV7-3,TRBJ2-2,15,TGTGCCAGCAGCCCACAGGGGGTGAACACCGGGGAGCTGTTTTTT,CASSPQGVNTGELFF
NA,few,TRBV7-2,TRBJ1-2,14,TGTGCCAGCAGCTTAGACGGGTCGAGCTATGGCTACACCTTC,CASSLDGSSYGYTF
NA,NA,TRBV7-8,TRBJ1-3,14,TGTGCCAGCAGCTTAGGGGAGTCTGGAAACACCATATATTTT,CASSLGESGNTIYF
NA,NA,TRBV7-2,TRBJ2-2,16,TGTGCCAGCACCTACACCGGGAGAACGAACACCGGGGAGCTGTTTTTT,CASTYTGRTNTGELFF
TRBD1,NA,TRBV4-1,TRBJ1-6,15,TGCGCCAGCAGCCCCTTGGGAACAGGGGACTCACCCCTCCACTTT,CASSPLGTGDSPLHF
NA,NA,TRBV12-3/TRBV12-4,TRBJ1-5,12,TGTGCCAGCAGCTTCACTGATCAGCCCCAGCATTTT,CASSFTDQPQHF
NA,NA,TRBV7-2,TRBJ1-5,12,TGTGCCAGCAGCTTACTGGGCCAGCCCCAGCATTTT,CASSLLGQPQHF
TRBD2,NA,TRBV7-2,TRBJ2-2,17,TGTGCCAGCAGCTTTATGGCTAGCGGGCCGAACACCGGGGAGCTGTTTTTT,CASSFMASGPNTGELFF
NA,NA,TRBV3-1/TRBV3-2,TRBJ2-1,12,TGTGCCAGCAGCCAAGATATACGGGAGCAGTTCTTC,CASSQDIREQFF
NA,NA,TRBV21-1,TRBJ1-2,15,TGTGCCAGCAGCCTTGAAGCCGCCGGAGACTATGGCTACACCTTC,CASSLEAAGDYGYTF
TRBD2,once,TRBV3-1/TRBV3-2,TRBJ2-3,15,TGTGCCAGCAGCCAAGTGTCTAGCGGGACAGATACGCAGTATTTT,CASSQVSSGTDTQYF
NA,NA,TRBV28,TRBJ2-5,12,TGTGCCAGCAGTTTATATCCAGGTCCGCCGTACTTC,CASSLYPGPPYF
NA,NA,TRBV27,TRBJ2-1,14,TGTGCCAGCAGCCCCTGGGGCACCCACAATGAGCAGTTCTTC,CASSPWGTHNEQFF
NA,NA,TRBV11-2,TRBJ2-7,14,TGTGCCAGCAGCACGGAGCGGGCCCACTACGAGCAGTACTTC,CASSTERAHYEQYF
TRBD1,few,TRBV14,TRBJ2-7,17,TGTGCCAGCAGCCCCCGCCCGGGACAGGGGTTCTCCTACGAGCAGTACTTC,CASSPRPGQGFSYEQYF
NA,NA,TRBV6-5,TRBJ1-2,15,TGTGCCAGCAGTTACTCGAGAGGGTACTTCTATGGCTACACCTTC,CASSYSRGYFYGYTF
NA,NA,TRBV7-9,TRBJ2-1,15,TGTGCCAGCAGCTTACCATTACCCAGGGGCAATGAGCAGTTCTTC,CASSLPLPRGNEQFF
TRBD1,NA,TRBV6-5,TRBJ1-3,14,TGTGCCAGCAGTTACTACGACAGGGGTAACACCATATATTTT,CASSYYDRGNTIYF
NA,NA,TRBV20-1,TRBJ1-4,11,TGCAGTGCTAGCTTTAATGAAAAACTGTTTTTT,CSASFNEKLFF
NA,NA,TRBV5-6,TRBJ2-7,14,TGTGCCAGCAGCTCCTCTCGACTAATCTACGAGCAGTACTTC,CASSSSRLIYEQYF
TRBD1,NA,TRBV27,TRBJ2-7,16,TGTGCCAGCAGGGGTCCCGACAGGGCATTCTATTACGAGCAGTACTTC,CASRGPDRAFYYEQYF
TRBD1,NA,TRBV3-1/TRBV3-2,TRBJ1-5,17,TGTGCCAGCAGCCCGTCTCAGGGAGACAGGGGGACTCAGCCCCAGCATTTT,CASSPSQGDRGTQPQHF